Each of the 30 T cell receptor beta chains below was sequenced from the same sample in a study of blood T cells in healthy people across ages. Sample-barcoded 5' priming and a J-beta primer mix drove a second PCR of about 6 to 11 cycles. One entry per CDR3 protein results from TCRdb running MiXCR on the 5' RACE reads. Among around 1.5 million distinct CDR3 sequences listed, 59% were seen once. The material sequenced was blood. Receptors originate from a man in his late teens or twenties in good health.

The chain couples TRBV5-1 to TRBJ2-5; possible D gene TRBD2, 5 bases. Germline V gene lookup returns CDR1 SGHRS and CDR2 YFSETQ. The CDR3 covers 15 residues. The ends were cut back, 2 bases at V and 4 bases at J, with 15 bases in the middle. The CDR3 here is CASSLEGLVGETQYF. The CDR3 nucleotides read TGCGCCAGCAGCTTAGAGGGCCTGGTGGGAGAGACCCAGTACTTC.

Only a few counts were recorded for this clonotype. This chain links TRBV12-3 or TRBV12-4 with TRBJ1-1; D call uncertain. V lost 5 bases, J lost 7 bases, and 11 bases lay in between. This CDR3 is 12 amino acids long. The DNA of the CDR3 is TGTGCCAGCAGTGATTTGAGGAGTGAAGCTTTCTTT. It specifies CASSDLRSEAFF.

The chain joins TRBV20-1 to TRBJ2-7, with D perhaps being TRBD1 or TRBD2 (5 bases each). In germline, CDR1 is DFQATT, CDR2 SNEGSKA (reference sequence). The CDR3 runs to 13 residues. The CDR3 nucleotides are TGCACCATCCCGGGGCAGAACTCCTACGAGCAGTACTTC. Its protein product is CTIPGQNSYEQYF.

This chain joins TRBV20-1 and TRBJ2-7; 12 bases are shared with TRBD1. Losses at the gene ends were 4 bases for V and 2 bases for J; bases not matched to a gene: 6. Germline-derived CDR1 and CDR2 are DFQATT and SNEGSKA (reference sequence). The CDR3 covers 15 residues. The DNA of the CDR3 is TGCAGTGCTAAGGGACAGGGGGCGCCTCCCTACGAGCAGTACTTC. The encoded protein is CSAKGQGAPPYEQYF.

V gene TRBV28 combines with J gene TRBJ2-1; unclear D gene. The V gene lost 7 bases and the J gene lost 6 bases, with 10 bases spanning the gap. Germline lookup yields CDR1 MDHEN and CDR2 SYDVKM. CDR3 length: 12 residues. CDR3 in amino acids: CASTDDVNEQFF. As DNA, the CDR3 is TGTGCCAGCACCGACGATGTCAATGAGCAGTTCTTC.

This chain links TRBV2 with TRBJ2-1; 11 bases line up with TRBD2. V dropped 9 bases and J dropped 6; count of bases not matched to a gene: 7. The germline V gene has CDR1 SNHLY and CDR2 FYNNEI. The CDR3 runs to 14 residues. The CDR3 DNA reads TGTGCCAGAAGACTAGCGGGGAGGTTCAATGAGCAGTTCTTC. Translating it yields CARRLAGRFNEQFF.

In this sample, this clonotype turned up many times. The chain links TRBV6-6 to TRBJ2-5; 7 bases map to TRBD1. Germline lookup yields CDR1 MNHNY and CDR2 SVGAGI (reference sequence). The CDR3 has 13 residues. V dropped 5 bases and J dropped 1; count of bases not matched to a gene: 1. CDR3 nucleotides: TGTGCCAGCAGTCGACAGGGCCAAGAGACCCAGTACTTC. It is translated as CASSRQGQETQYF.

This chain links TRBV27 with TRBJ2-7; D unclear. Germline V CDR1 and CDR2: MNHEY, SMNVEV (reference sequence). The ends were cut back, 0 bases at V and 6 bases at J, with 12 bases in the middle. The CDR3 contains 14 residues. In DNA form, the CDR3 reads TGTGCCAGCAGTTTATCGATGGTAGGGTGCGAGCAGTACTTC. Translated, it gives CASSLSMVGCEQYF.

The rearrangement joins TRBV12-3 or TRBV12-4 to TRBJ1-1; unclear D gene. V gave up 8 bases and J gave up 5 bases, with 15 bases separating them. The CDR3 has 13 residues. CDR3 sequence: CASCPYLGTEAFF. CDR3 DNA sequence: TGTGCCAGCTGTCCTTACTTGGGAACTGAAGCTTTCTTT.

This clonotype was counted between two and nine times. The chain has TRBV20-1 and TRBJ1-1; TRBD1 is a possible D gene (5 bases). V was clipped by 4 bases and J by 5 bases, with 14 bases between them. Germline loops: CDR1 DFQATT, CDR2 SNEGSKA (reference sequence). The CDR3 covers 13 residues. The DNA for the CDR3 is TGCAGTGCTATTACAGGCCGGGGGACTGAAGCTTTCTTT. Protein: CSAITGRGTEAFF.

This clonotype has only a few counts. The chain couples TRBV6-6 to TRBJ2-5; tentative D call: TRBD1 (6 bases). CDR1 is MNHNY, CDR2 SVGAGI, per germline (reference sequence). The CDR3 has 15 amino acids. The V gene lost 5 bases and the J gene lost 0 bases, with 13 bases spanning the gap. The CDR3 nucleotides read TGTGCCAGCAGTGCTGGACAGCTATACCAAGAGACCCAGTACTTC. Its protein is CASSAGQLYQETQYF.

CDR3 nucleotides: TGCAGCGTCAGCTTCACTTTCGCCGGGGAGCTGTTTTTT. As protein: CSVSFTFAGELFF. The chain links TRBV29-1 to TRBJ2-2, with D unresolved. CDR1 is SQVTM and CDR2 is ANQGSEA in the germline V gene. V was trimmed by 6 bases and J by 6 bases, leaving 14 bases between them. The CDR3 has 13 residues.

The chain employs TRBV4-1 and TRBJ2-1, with 9 bases that match TRBD2. Judging by the DNA end, TRBJ2-7 fits better; the J call may be wrong. This CDR3 is 21 amino acids long. Germline CDR1 is MGHRA and CDR2 is YSYEKL. The CDR3 DNA reads TGCGCCAGCAGCCCACTTGTTCGGGTAGCGGGGGACCGGAGCTCCTACAATGAGCAGTACTTC. Translated: CASSPLVRVAGDRSSYNEQYF.

This clonotype was counted only a few times. The chain has TRBV6-2 or TRBV6-3 and TRBJ2-7, with a weak D call TRBD2 (5 bases). V shed 6 bases and J shed 6 bases, with 9 bases lying between them. CDR1 and CDR2 from the germline V gene are MNHEY and SVGEGT. There are 11 residues in the CDR3. CDR3 loop: CASSGGFEQYF. The CDR3 DNA reads as TGTGCCAGCAGCGGAGGTTTCGAGCAGTACTTC.

This sequence joins TRBV6-6 and TRBJ2-3; D gene ambiguous. The CDR3 contains 10 residues. Germline V gene lookup returns CDR1 MNHNY and CDR2 SVGAGI (reference sequence). The V gene lost 7 bases and the J gene lost 6 bases, with 5 bases spanning the gap. The CDR3 region has the DNA TGTGCCAGCAAACAGGATACGCAGTATTTT. It encodes CASKQDTQYF.

This chain links TRBV15 with TRBJ1-1; TRBD1 might be the D (6 bases). The V gene's germline CDR1 is LNHNV and CDR2 YYDKDF (reference sequence). The CDR3 has 14 amino acids. Deletions cut 1 base from V and 4 bases from J, with 10 bases between. The CDR3 spells CATSRVRGGTEAFF. The CDR3 nucleotides are TGTGCCACCAGCAGAGTGAGGGGGGGCACTGAAGCTTTCTTT. The entire variable domain, with the rest obtained from reference TRBV15 and TRBJ1-1, is as follows: DAMVIQNPRYQVTQFGKPVTLSCSQTLNHNVMYWYQQKSSQAPKLLFHYYDKDFNNEADTPDNFQSRRPNTSFCFLDIRSPGLGDTAMYLCATSRVRGGTEAFFGQGTRLTVV.

J is TRBJ2-3 and V is TRBV27, with 8 bases aligning to TRBD2. CDR1 is MNHEY and CDR2 is SMNVEV in the germline V gene (reference sequence). CDR3 length equals 19 residues. After removal of 0 bases from V and 1 base from J, the junction contained 12 bases not matched to a gene. The CDR3 coding sequence is TGTGCCAGCAGTTTATCGATTGGCGGGAGGTGGGCCGGCACAGATACGCAGTATTTT. It specifies CASSLSIGGRWAGTDTQYF.

The gene calls are TRBV5-5 and TRBJ1-1, with unresolved D. CDR3 length: 16 residues. Germline CDR1 reads SGHKS; CDR2 reads YYEKEE (reference sequence). Trimming pared 4 bases from V and 0 bases from J, leaving 16 bases between. Here the CDR3 DNA reads TGTGCCAGCAGCCTAGTTAAGATCAATATGAACACTGAAGCTTTCTTT. It translates to CASSLVKINMNTEAFF. Variable domain in full (rest from reference TRBV5-5 and TRBJ1-1): DAGVTQSPTHLIKTRGQQVTLRCSPISGHKSVSWYQQVLGQGPQFIFQYYEKEERGRGNFPDRFSARQFPNYSSELNVNALLLGDSALYLCASSLVKINMNTEAFFGQGTRLTVV.

This clonotype was seen once. The gene calls are TRBV15 and TRBJ2-1, with a weak D call TRBD2 (5 bases). Germline V gives CDR1 LNHNV, CDR2 YYDKDF (reference sequence). V lost 5 bases, J lost 3 bases, and 14 bases lay in between. This CDR3 spans 15 amino acids. This CDR3 reads CATSDRGRGYNEQFF. Here the CDR3 DNA reads TGTGCCACCAGCGACCGGGGTAGAGGCTACAATGAGCAGTTCTTC.

This clonotype came up once. The chain has TRBV6-2 or TRBV6-3 and TRBJ2-1, with no clear D. With 6 bases removed from V and 2 bases from J, the gap between germline ends came to 5 bases. CDR3 size: 12 residues. Germline CDR1 and CDR2: MNHEY and SVGEGT. The CDR3 coding sequence is TGTGCCAGCAGCAATCCCTACAATGAGCAGTTCTTC. This codes for CASSNPYNEQFF.

This clonotype was counted a single time. This chain connects TRBV29-1 to TRBJ1-1; 9 bases line up with TRBD1. Germline assignment: CDR1 SQVTM and CDR2 ANQGSEA. V trimming: 4 bases; J trimming: 1 base; junction bases outside the gene matches: 10. The CDR3 extends over 16 amino acids. DNA for the CDR3: TGCAGCGTTGTTAAAGGAGACAGGGGGTGGAACACTGAAGCTTTCTTT. Translation: CSVVKGDRGWNTEAFF.

The chain's CDR3 is CATSESISGGLNEQFF. The CDR3 DNA sequence: TGTGCCACCAGTGAATCCATAAGCGGGGGGCTCAATGAGCAGTTCTTC. This chain connects TRBV24-1 to TRBJ2-1; 9 nucleotides line up with TRBD2. Trimming removed 4 bases from V and 6 bases from J; junction bases left unmatched: 9. CDR3 length: 16 amino acids. Germline V gene lookup returns CDR1 KGHDR and CDR2 SFDVKD.

In nucleotides, the CDR3 is TGCAGCGTTGATGCCCCGGGACAGCATGGCTACACCTTC. Amino acid sequence: CSVDAPGQHGYTF. The chain has TRBV29-1 and TRBJ1-2, with 7 bases that match TRBD1. The J segment lost 6 bases and the V segment lost 3 bases, leaving 7 bases of the junction unmatched. CDR3 length: 13 amino acids. Germline CDR1 SQVTM, CDR2 ANQGSEA.

This clonotype was seen a handful of times. The chain employs TRBV29-1 and TRBJ2-7, with D uncertain. Germline V gene data show CDR1 as SQVTM and CDR2 as ANQGSEA. This CDR3 contains 12 residues. V lost 0 bases to trimming and J lost 5 bases, with 8 bases between them. CDR3 sequence (DNA): TGCAGCGTTGAAGATCAGACGGACGAGCAGTACTTC. As protein: CSVEDQTDEQYF.

The rearrangement joins TRBV13 to TRBJ2-1, with 10 bases aligning to TRBD2. The CDR3 covers 13 residues. Germline trimming cut 5 bases from V and 10 bases from J; bases unmatched to any gene: 5. Germline-derived CDR1 and CDR2 are PRHDT and FYEKMQ (reference sequence). The CDR3 here is CASSVSGRSEQFF. The CDR3 coding sequence is TGTGCCAGCAGCGTTAGCGGGAGGAGCGAGCAGTTCTTC. The entire variable domain, with the rest obtained from reference TRBV13 and TRBJ2-1, is as follows: AAGVIQSPRHLIKEKRETATLKCYPIPRHDTVYWYQQGPGQDPQFLISFYEKMQSDKGSIPDRFSAQQFSDYHSELNMSSLELGDSALYFCASSVSGRSEQFFGPGTRLTVL.

The rearrangement links TRBV4-3 to TRBJ1-5; 9 bases agree with TRBD1. The CDR3 is made up of 17 amino acids. Germline lookup yields CDR1 LGHNA and CDR2 YSLEER. V lost 0 bases, J lost 4 bases, and 7 bases stayed unmatched. In DNA, the CDR3 is TGCGCCAGCAGCCAAGATACAGGGACAGGGTTGAATCAGCCCCAGCATTTT. It yields the protein CASSQDTGTGLNQPQHF.

This clonotype occurred once. The gene calls are TRBV20-1 and TRBJ1-2; 7 positions agree with TRBD1. The trim removed 3 bases at V and 7 bases at J, leaving 5 bases unmatched. CDR1 and CDR2 from the germline V gene are DFQATT and SNEGSKA (reference sequence). The CDR3 is 12 residues long. CDR3 region: CSASTGVGGYTF. In DNA form, the CDR3 reads TGCAGTGCTAGTACAGGGGTGGGTGGCTACACCTTC.

The J gene is TRBJ2-7, the V gene TRBV7-9; D call uncertain. Trimming cost V 5 bases and J 4 bases, with 18 bases left between them. The V gene's germline CDR1 is SEHNR and CDR2 FQNEAQ (reference sequence). The CDR3 has 15 amino acids. The CDR3 loop is CASSPRAGSFYEQYF. DNA of the CDR3: TGTGCCAGCAGCCCCCGCGCAGGTTCCTTTTACGAGCAGTACTTC. The full variable domain, its missing parts supplied by reference TRBV7-9 and TRBJ2-7, is DTGVSQNPRHKITKRGQNVTFRCDPISEHNRLYWYRQTLGQGPEFLTYFQNEAQLEKSRLLSDRFSAERPKGSFSTLEIQRTEQGDSAMYLCASSPRAGSFYEQYFGPGTRLTVT.

This clonotype occurred a few times. The V and J genes are TRBV10-3 and TRBJ2-6; D remains unclear. The CDR3 length is 13 residues. CDR1 ENHRY and CDR2 SYGVKD come from the germline V gene. V was shortened by 7 bases and J by 4 bases, with 8 bases between the two germline ends. Written as DNA, the CDR3 is TGTGCCATCATGGGGTCCGGGGCCAACGTCCTGACTTTC. Translated: CAIMGSGANVLTF.

The chain couples TRBV3-1 to TRBJ2-7, with no clear D. The V and J ends lost 2 bases and 7 bases respectively, with 12 bases between them. This CDR3 comprises 13 residues. Germline loops: CDR1 LGHDT, CDR2 YNNKEL (reference sequence). The CDR3: CASSQRIYNEQYF. The CDR3 nucleotides are TGTGCCAGCAGCCAAAGGATCTACAATGAGCAGTACTTC.